One sample yielded the 21 T cell receptor beta chains listed below, sequenced in a study of blood T cell repertoires in COVID-19. Profiled with immunoSEQ multiplex PCR; TCRdb holds only in-frame clones, not every one. The data hold about 170,000 clones, with 80% to 85% observed a single time. The sample was peripheral blood. These receptors came from a human donor with acute or convalescent COVID-19. The donor label of this sample is uncertain.

This chain joins TRBV5-1 and TRBJ2-7; D may be TRBD1 (11 bases). This CDR3 is built from 19 residues. CDR1 and CDR2 (germline): SGHRS, YFSETQ. Trimming shortened V by 4 bases and J by 6 bases, and 32 bases separated the two germline ends. The CDR3 region is CASSTGQGASGSTPLEQYF. CDR3 nucleotides: TGCGCCAGCAGCACCGGACAGGGGGCTAGCGGGAGTACCCCCCTCGAGCAGTACTTC.

The gene calls are TRBV6-1 and TRBJ1-5; D unclear. The CDR3 is made up of 14 amino acids. Trimming took off 0 bases at V and 4 bases at J, with 7 bases between the two ends. Looked up from germline, CDR1 is MNHNS and CDR2 is SASEGT. CDR3 amino acids: CASSEAARNQPQHF. DNA for the CDR3: TGTGCCAGCAGTGAAGCGGCACGAAATCAGCCCCAGCATTTT.

The chain recombines TRBV30 with TRBJ1-5; 7 bases align to TRBD1. CDR3 size: 14 residues. Unmatched junction bases numbered 7, after V lost 2 bases and J lost 6 bases. CDR1 is GTSNPN, CDR2 SVGIG, per germline (reference sequence). The CDR3 is CAWSPGGGGQPQHF. The CDR3 bases are TGTGCCTGGAGTCCAGGGGGAGGAGGTCAGCCCCAGCATTTT.

The rearrangement links TRBV6-1 to TRBJ2-7, with TRBD1 matching over 8 bases. This CDR3 comprises 14 residues. The junction had 3 bases not matched to a gene; V was cut back by 1 base and J by 4 bases. Germline CDR1 MNHNS, CDR2 SASEGT. The CDR3 coding sequence is TGTGCCAGCAGTGAAGGGGACAGGAGATACGAGCAGTACTTC. Translating gives CASSEGDRRYEQYF.

The chain links TRBV5-4 to TRBJ2-3; 11 nucleotides align to TRBD2. Germline loops: CDR1 SGHNT, CDR2 YYREEE (reference sequence). V dropped 5 bases and J dropped 4; count of bases not matched to a gene: 9. This CDR3 has 16 amino acids. The CDR3 DNA reads TGTGCCAGCAGTTTCTTCGGGACTAGCGGCGCAGATACGCAGTATTTT. Translation: CASSFFGTSGADTQYF.

The CDR3 DNA reads TGTGCCAGCAGAGAAACCTTGGACTCCCAAGAGACCCAGTACTTC. As protein: CASRETLDSQETQYF. The chain employs TRBV2 and TRBJ2-5; a possible D gene is TRBD2 (5 bases). CDR3 size: 15 residues. V was trimmed by 6 bases and J by 1 base, leaving 15 bases between them. Germline assignment: CDR1 SNHLY and CDR2 FYNNEI. Together with reference TRBV2 and TRBJ2-5, the CDR3 gives the full variable domain: EPEVTQTPSHQVTQMGQEVILRCVPISNHLYFYWYRQILGQKVEFLVSFYNNEISEKSEIFDDQFSVERPDGSNFTLKIRSTKLEDSAMYFCASRETLDSQETQYFGPGTRLLVL.

The chain is built from TRBV15 and TRBJ2-2; TRBD2 agrees at 8 bases. The CDR3 is 17 amino acids. The junction had 4 bases not matched to a gene; V was cut back by 0 bases and J by 1 base. The V gene's germline CDR1 is LNHNV and CDR2 YYDKDF (reference sequence). The CDR3 region is CATSRDPGGGNTGELFF. The CDR3 nucleotides read TGTGCCACCAGCAGAGATCCCGGGGGGGGGAACACCGGGGAGCTGTTTTTT.

The chain couples TRBV28 to TRBJ2-2, with D uncertain. The length of the CDR3 is 12 residues. Per the germline V gene, CDR1 is MDHEN and CDR2 is SYDVKM. With 5 bases removed from V and 3 bases from J, the gap between germline ends came to 4 bases. CDR3 amino acids: CASSPYTGELFF. In nucleotides, the CDR3 is TGTGCCAGCAGTCCCTACACCGGGGAGCTGTTTTTT.

The chain carries TRBV7-9 and TRBJ1-1; TRBD1 is a possible D gene (6 bases). The CDR3 sequence is 13 residues long. Germline V CDR1 and CDR2: SEHNR, FQNEAQ (reference sequence). The V and J ends lost 2 bases and 4 bases respectively, with 8 bases between them. CDR3 nucleotides: TGTGCCAGCAGCTTAACAGGGTTCACTGAAGCTTTCTTT. Its translation is CASSLTGFTEAFF.

The rearrangement joins TRBV5-1 to TRBJ2-7; 9 bases align to TRBD1. Germline trimming cut 0 bases from V and 1 base from J; bases unmatched to any gene: 2. CDR1 is SGHRS, CDR2 YFSETQ, per germline. The CDR3 contains 15 residues. The CDR3 region is CASSLGGQGSYEQYF. The CDR3 region has the DNA TGCGCCAGCAGCTTGGGGGGACAGGGTTCCTACGAGCAGTACTTC.

This clone was recorded only once. This sequence joins TRBV5-1 and TRBJ2-1; 15 bases match TRBD2. Germline CDR1 SGHRS, CDR2 YFSETQ. The CDR3 extends over 14 amino acids. After removal of 4 bases from V and 9 bases from J, the junction contained 2 bases not matched to a gene. The CDR3 loop reads CASSGLAGGGEQFF. The CDR3 bases are TGCGCCAGCAGCGGACTAGCGGGAGGGGGTGAGCAGTTCTTC.

This clone came up once. J is TRBJ2-3 and V is TRBV19; the D is unclear. Per the germline V gene, CDR1 is LNHDA and CDR2 is SQIVND (reference sequence). The length of the CDR3 is 14 residues. Trimming stripped 5 bases from V and 2 bases from J, with 11 bases between. The DNA of the CDR3 is TGTGCCAGTAGTCCCCAGGTCGACACAGATACGCAGTATTTT. Its protein product is CASSPQVDTDTQYF.

The chain recombines TRBV7-6 with TRBJ2-1; 7 bases map to TRBD2. CDR1 SGHVS and CDR2 FNYEAQ come from the germline V gene. V lost 2 bases and J lost 0; bases outside the gene matches: 4. The CDR3 is 16 amino acids. The CDR3 protein is CASSLRAGSSYNEQFF. The DNA of the CDR3 is TGTGCCAGCAGCTTAAGAGCGGGGAGCTCCTACAATGAGCAGTTCTTC.

The rearrangement joins TRBV29-1 to TRBJ1-1; D possibly corresponds to TRBD1 (5 bases). V shed 4 bases and J shed 11 bases, with 26 bases lying between them. Germline V gives CDR1 SQVTM, CDR2 ANQGSEA. The CDR3 has 15 amino acids. DNA for the CDR3: TGCAGCGTTGTTGCTGGATACGCCGGGGGAGGGTGGGCTTTCTTT. This codes for CSVVAGYAGGGWAFF.

This sequence joins TRBV2 and TRBJ2-5; the D gene is possibly TRBD2 (5 bases). Germline V lookup: CDR1 SNHLY, CDR2 FYNNEI. The CDR3 is 13 amino acids. V lost 10 bases and J lost 1, with 13 bases in between. The CDR3 reads CATLRDSQETQYF. CDR3 in DNA: TGTGCCACCCTTCGGGATAGCCAAGAGACCCAGTACTTC.

V is TRBV4-1 and J is TRBJ1-2; 11 nucleotides align to TRBD1. The J segment lost 2 bases and the V segment lost 6 bases, leaving 5 bases of the junction unmatched. This CDR3 region has 15 residues. The germline gives CDR1 MGHRA, CDR2 YSYEKL. CDR3 amino acids: CASSPRTGGNYGYTF. CDR3 sequence (DNA): TGCGCCAGCAGTCCAAGGACAGGGGGCAACTATGGCTACACCTTC.

The V gene is TRBV30, the J gene TRBJ2-6; D is possibly TRBD2 (7 bases). The germline V gene has CDR1 GTSNPN and CDR2 SVGIG (reference sequence). The V end lost 2 bases, the J end lost 0 bases, and 11 bases lay between the germline ends. The CDR3 covers 16 residues. CDR3: CAWSPRGLSGANVLTF. Here the CDR3 DNA reads TGTGCCTGGAGTCCGCGGGGGCTCTCTGGGGCCAACGTCCTGACTTTC.

This clone was recorded a few times. The chain is built from TRBV27 and TRBJ1-2; D possibly corresponds to TRBD1 (5 bases). From germline, CDR1 is MNHEY and CDR2 SMNVEV (reference sequence). The CDR3 runs to 16 residues. The V gene lost 4 bases and the J gene lost 4 bases, with 19 bases spanning the gap. The CDR3 DNA reads TGTGCCAGCAGTTCAACCCAACCAGGGCTCATCTATGGCTACACCTTC. It yields the protein CASSSTQPGLIYGYTF.

The chain carries TRBV15 and TRBJ1-2; D may be TRBD1 (6 bases). Germline CDR1 is LNHNV and CDR2 is YYDKDF (reference sequence). The V and J ends lost 0 bases and 3 bases respectively, with 20 bases between them. This CDR3 is built from 18 residues. CDR3 residues: CATSRDHSQGSMDYGYTF. The CDR3 DNA is TGTGCCACCAGCAGAGATCATAGCCAGGGGAGTATGGACTATGGCTACACCTTC.

The V call is TRBV19, the J call TRBJ2-7; D perhaps matches TRBD2 (5 bases). The germline V gene has CDR1 LNHDA and CDR2 SQIVND (reference sequence). V was shortened by 2 bases and J by 7 bases, with 9 bases between the two germline ends. The CDR3 totals 12 residues. CDR3 DNA sequence: TGTGCCAGTAGTATATTGTCGGGAGAGCAGTACTTC. Amino acids: CASSILSGEQYF.

This clone came up once. The rearrangement joins TRBV6-5 to TRBJ1-6; 7 bases map to TRBD1. The J segment lost 9 bases and the V segment lost 0 bases, leaving 8 bases of the junction unmatched. The length of the CDR3 is 16 residues. Per germline, CDR1 MNHEY and CDR2 SVGAGI. CDR3 region: CASSYSRTTGASPLHF. Written as DNA, the CDR3 is TGTGCCAGCAGTTACTCGAGAACAACAGGGGCTTCACCCCTCCACTTT.